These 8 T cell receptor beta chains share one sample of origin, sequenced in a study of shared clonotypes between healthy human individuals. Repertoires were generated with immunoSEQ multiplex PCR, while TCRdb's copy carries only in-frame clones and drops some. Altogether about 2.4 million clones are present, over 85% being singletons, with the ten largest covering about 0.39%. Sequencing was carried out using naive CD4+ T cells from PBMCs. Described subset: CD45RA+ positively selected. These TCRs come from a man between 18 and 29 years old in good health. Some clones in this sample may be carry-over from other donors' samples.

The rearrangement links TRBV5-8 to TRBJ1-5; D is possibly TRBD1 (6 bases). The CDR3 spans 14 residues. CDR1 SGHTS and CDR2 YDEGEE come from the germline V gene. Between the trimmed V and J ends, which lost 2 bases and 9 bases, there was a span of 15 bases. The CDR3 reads CASSLGQPGGPQHF. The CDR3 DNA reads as TGTGCCAGCAGCTTAGGACAGCCCGGGGGGCCCCAGCATTTT.

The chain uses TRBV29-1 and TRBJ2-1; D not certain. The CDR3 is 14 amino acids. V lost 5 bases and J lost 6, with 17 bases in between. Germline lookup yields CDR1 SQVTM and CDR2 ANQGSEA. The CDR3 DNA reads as TGCAGCGTTCCCACATCGGGCCCTTCCAATGAGCAGTTCTTC. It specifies CSVPTSGPSNEQFF.

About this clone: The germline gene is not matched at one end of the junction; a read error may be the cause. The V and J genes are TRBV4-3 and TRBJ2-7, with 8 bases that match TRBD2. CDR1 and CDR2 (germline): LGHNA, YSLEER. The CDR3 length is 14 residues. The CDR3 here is CASSHAGLAGPTLF. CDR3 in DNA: TGCGCCAGCAGCCACGCTGGGCTAGCGGGCCCAACTCTCTTC.

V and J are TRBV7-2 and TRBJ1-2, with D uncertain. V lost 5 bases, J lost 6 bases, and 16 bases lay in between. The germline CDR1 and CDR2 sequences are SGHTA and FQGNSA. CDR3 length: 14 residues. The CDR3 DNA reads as TGTGCCAGCAGCCTCACGAGGGAGGAGCATGGCTACACCTTC. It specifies CASSLTREEHGYTF. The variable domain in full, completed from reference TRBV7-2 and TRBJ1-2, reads GAGVSQSPSNKVTEKGKDVELRCDPISGHTALYWYRQSLGQGLEFLIYFQGNSAPDKSGLPSDRFSAERTGGSVSTLTIQRTQQEDSAVYLCASSLTREEHGYTFGSGTRLTVV.

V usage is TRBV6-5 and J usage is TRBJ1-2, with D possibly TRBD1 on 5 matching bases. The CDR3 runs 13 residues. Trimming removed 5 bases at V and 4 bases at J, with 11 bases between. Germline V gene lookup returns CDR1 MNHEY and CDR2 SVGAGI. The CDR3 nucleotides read TGTGCCAGCAGTCGCGGGGACCGCTATGGCTACACCTTC. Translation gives CASSRGDRYGYTF.

CDR3 loop: CASSLASGSSTQYF. The DNA of the CDR3 is TGTGCCAGCAGCTTAGCTAGCGGGAGTAGTACGCAGTATTTT. The chain combines TRBV13 with TRBJ2-3; 10 bases match TRBD2. This CDR3 comprises 14 residues. The V segment lost 1 base and the J segment 8 bases; nucleotides outside the gene matches: 3. Germline CDR1 and CDR2: PRHDT and FYEKMQ (reference sequence). Full variable domain (missing parts from reference TRBV13 and TRBJ2-3): AAGVIQSPRHLIKEKRETATLKCYPIPRHDTVYWYQQGPGQDPQFLISFYEKMQSDKGSIPDRFSAQQFSDYHSELNMSSLELGDSALYFCASSLASGSSTQYFGPGTRLTVL.

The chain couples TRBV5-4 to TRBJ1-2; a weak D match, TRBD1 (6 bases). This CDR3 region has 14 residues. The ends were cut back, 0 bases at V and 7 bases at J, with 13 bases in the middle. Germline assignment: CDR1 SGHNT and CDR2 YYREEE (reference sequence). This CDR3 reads CASSLVGGGRGYTF. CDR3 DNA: TGTGCCAGCAGCTTGGTGGGAGGGGGACGTGGCTACACCTTC.

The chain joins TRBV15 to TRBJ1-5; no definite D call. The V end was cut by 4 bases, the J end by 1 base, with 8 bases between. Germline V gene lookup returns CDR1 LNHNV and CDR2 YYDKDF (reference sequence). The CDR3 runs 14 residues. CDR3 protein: CATSILGSNQPQHF. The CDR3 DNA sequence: TGTGCCACCAGCATCCTGGGAAGCAATCAGCCCCAGCATTTT.